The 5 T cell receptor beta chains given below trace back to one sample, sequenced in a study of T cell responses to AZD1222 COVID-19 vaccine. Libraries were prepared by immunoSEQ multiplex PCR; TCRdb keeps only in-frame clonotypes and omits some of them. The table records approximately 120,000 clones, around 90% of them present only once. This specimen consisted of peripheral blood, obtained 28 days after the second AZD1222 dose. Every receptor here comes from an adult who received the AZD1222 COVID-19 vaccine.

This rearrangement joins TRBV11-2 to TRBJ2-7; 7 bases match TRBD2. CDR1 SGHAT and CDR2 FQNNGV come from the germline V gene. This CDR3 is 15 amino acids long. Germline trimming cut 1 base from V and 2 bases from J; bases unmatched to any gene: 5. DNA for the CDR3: TGTGCCAGCAGCTTAGGAGCGGGACCGGCCTACGAGCAGTACTTC. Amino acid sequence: CASSLGAGPAYEQYF.

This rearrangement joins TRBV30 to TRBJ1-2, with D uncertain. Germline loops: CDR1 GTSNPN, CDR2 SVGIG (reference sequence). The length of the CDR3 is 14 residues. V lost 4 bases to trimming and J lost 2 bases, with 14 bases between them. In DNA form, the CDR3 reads TGTGCCTGGAATACGATCGACACCAACTATGGCTACACCTTC. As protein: CAWNTIDTNYGYTF.

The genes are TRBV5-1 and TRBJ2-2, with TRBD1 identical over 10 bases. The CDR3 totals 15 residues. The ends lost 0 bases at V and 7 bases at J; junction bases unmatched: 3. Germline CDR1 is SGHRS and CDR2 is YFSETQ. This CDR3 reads CASSLVGQGIGELFF. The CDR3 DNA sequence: TGCGCCAGCAGCTTGGTGGGACAGGGGATCGGGGAGCTGTTTTTT.

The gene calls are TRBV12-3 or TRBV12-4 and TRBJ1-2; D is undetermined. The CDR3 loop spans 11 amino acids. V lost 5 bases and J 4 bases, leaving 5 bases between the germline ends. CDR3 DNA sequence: TGTGCCAGCAGTCCTTCCTATGGCTACACCTTC. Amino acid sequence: CASSPSYGYTF.

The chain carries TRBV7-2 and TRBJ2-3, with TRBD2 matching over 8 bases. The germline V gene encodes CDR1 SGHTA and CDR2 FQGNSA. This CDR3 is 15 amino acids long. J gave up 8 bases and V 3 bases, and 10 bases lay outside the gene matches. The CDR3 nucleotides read TGTGCCAGCAGCTTCGGCGGGAGGAGGGCAGCTACGCAGTATTTT. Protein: CASSFGGRRAATQYF. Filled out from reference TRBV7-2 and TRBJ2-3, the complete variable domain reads GAGVSQSPSNKVTEKGKDVELRCDPISGHTALYWYRQSLGQGLEFLIYFQGNSAPDKSGLPSDRFSAERTGGSVSTLTIQRTQQEDSAVYLCASSFGGRRAATQYFGPGTRLTVL.